This T cell receptor (beta chain) is drawn from a study of T cell responses to AZD1222 COVID-19 vaccine (dated by TCRdb to the early 2020s). For the study in its entirety: Because spike-specific TCR depth and breadth did not differ between the two schedules, AZD1222 recipients who got a second dose at roughly 4 weeks were pooled with those who got a second dose at roughly 12 weeks. TCR sequencing covered more than 230 trial participants: 200 to 220 given two doses of AZD1222 and 26 given two doses of MenACWY control vaccine. Enrollment into the trials was organized by age into subgroups of 18-55, 56-69 and 70-plus years, and those subgroups contained approximately 160, 26 and 62 TCR-sequenced participants, respectively.

The CDR3 regions of human TCRbeta chains were subjected to immunosequencing. The authors processed their data as follows. TCRs in the repertoires were compared against a reference library of SARS-CoV-2-specific TCRs that had been generated with the MIRA antigen-specificity platform. Breadth was defined as the fraction of unique TCRs that were SARS-CoV-2-associated, and depth was defined as the fraction of total T cells that were SARS-CoV-2-associated. Using the MIRA data, each spike-specific TCR was assigned both to the spike region to which the TCR was reactive and to a CD4 or CD8 class. Log10-transformed breadth and depth values were compared by one-way ANOVA with Sidak's multiple comparisons tests. Here the immuneACCESS table is served through TCRdb, limited to in-frame sequences with V and J called. Missing clones are a known gap in these copies; in checked studies unresolved V genes cover under half, and the rest lacks a known reason. The V and J calls and clone size come from that table; D and trimming were worked out from the DNA. The sample includes 75,000 to 100,000 clones, with 75% to 90% observed a single time. The top ten constitute around 7% of the sample.

The CDR3 goes from the cysteine to the phenylalanine over 20 residues. Only the CDR3 DNA is retained, 60 bases long and in frame from the first base. CDR1 and CDR2, per the germline V gene, are MNHEY and SVGEGT. Relative to germline, V is missing 0 bases and J is missing 4 bases, with 20 bases of the junction outside any gene match. Points the paper makes about the study in general: Most participants were white British and females outnumbered males, and the authors suggested that clonal diversity may have been underestimated. Conclusions about previously exposed vaccinees are limited because only six or seven AZD1222 recipients were SARS-CoV-2 seropositive at baseline. Epitopes outside the regions mutated in the B.1.351 and B.1.1.7 variants were reportedly recognized by nearly half of the unique spike-specific TCRs. The vaccine-associated CD4 TCRs covered the entire spike protein, and the dominant responses fell in regions 160-218 and 743-854. The 56-69-year group was small, and its depth increase did not reach significance, likely because of low power. After two AZD1222 doses, spike-specific TCR breadth and depth were significantly higher than at day 0 and than in MenACWY recipients. No day 14 peak-response samples were available, so repertoires were characterized only after the peak T cell response.

This specimen's time point label, interpreted: baseline before first vaccination. Samples from vaccinated people were obtained from the UK trials COV001 and COV002, which included a single-blind randomized controlled phase 2/3 trial of AZD1222 (ChAdOx1 nCoV-19) in healthy adults. For TCRbeta chain sequencing, PBMC samples were collected from trial participants at day 0 and at day 28 after the second dose. For this clone: It lacks a known antigen. Within one base of it there is no much larger clone, and no base qualities were kept.

Recombination connected TRBV6-2 or TRBV6-3 to TRBJ2-7; TRBD2 fits 8 bases in the junction. The material sequenced was peripheral blood, taken on day 0 of AZD1222 vaccination. The sequence was obtained from an adult in good health. DNA sequence: TGTGCCAGCAGTTACTCGACGGGCGGGAGGAATTATTTTAAGGATTACGAGCAGTACTTC. This translates into CASSYSTGGRNYFKDYEQYF.